This record concerns one TCR beta chain sequence. These data are taken from a study of blood T cell repertoires in COVID-19. At the level of the study: Sites across the United States, Italy and Spain contributed samples from acute and convalescent COVID-19. PBMCs, B-cell-depleted T cells, or T cells were the source of the cDNA or gDNA that made up the material.

Unmatched junction bases numbered 4, after V lost 6 bases and J lost 4 bases. The germline CDR1 and CDR2 sequences are SNHLY and FYNNEI. This CDR3 spans 14 amino acids. In the original analysis: Amplification of reference gene primers was used by the study to estimate nucleated cell counts. Assay: immunoSEQ multiplex PCR; the TCRdb copy retains only in-frame clones and omits some. V and J calls and clone size are given by that table; D and trimming were obtained from the DNA. The sample records a few hundred thousand clones, 80% to 90% being singletons. The chain links TRBV2 to TRBJ1-1; 11 bases fit TRBD1. The source is a man aged 35 to 55 with acute or convalescent COVID-19. The sequencing sample was made of peripheral blood. The CDR3 reads CASSGQGAGTEAFF. CDR3 DNA: TGTGCCAGCAGCGGACAGGGGGCTGGCACTGAAGCTTTCTTT.